This T cell receptor (beta chain) stems from a study of T cell changes during pregnancy in multiple sclerosis. Method: immunoSEQ multiplex PCR; TCRdb's copy keeps in-frame clones and lacks some. Altogether roughly 110,000 clones are present, 80% to 95% being singletons, with the ten largest covering over 0.65%. The length of the CDR3 is 16 residues. V lost 3 bases to trimming and J lost 2 bases; unmatched junction nucleotides: 7. The germline V gene encodes CDR1 LGHNT and CDR2 FRNRAP. The sample was peripheral blood, taken in the third trimester of pregnancy. This chain connects TRBV12-5 to TRBJ1-3, with 7 positions matching TRBD1. The TCR comes from a female donor in good health, enrolled as a control in a pregnancy study. This CDR3 reads CASGLVGTAAGNTIYF. The CDR3 DNA is TGTGCTAGTGGTTTAGTCGGGACAGCGGCTGGAAACACCATATATTTT.